This TCR beta chain was found in a study of T cells in Graves' hyperthyroidism and ophthalmopathy. At the level of the study: Before any treatment, at initial diagnosis, peripheral blood was collected. Points from the study as a whole: The majority of expanded thyroid clonotypes above 0.001 also appeared in blood.

About this clonotype itself: The antigen is not known.

PBMCs stemmed from 10 ml fresh peripheral blood. The CDR3 regions of TCR beta were amplified from RNA transcripts. HTBI primers drove first-round RT-PCR of the TCR CDR3. TCRdb called the multiplex PCR reads again in MiXCR, with one record for every CDR3 protein. The sample lists 300,000 to 400,000 distinct CDR3 sequences, roughly a fifth occurring once. Germline-derived CDR1 and CDR2 are SGHTA and FQGNSA. Trimming took off 5 bases at V and 4 bases at J, with 13 bases between the two ends. The CDR3 is 14 amino acids. The sequence derives from a woman aged 45-65 years with Graves' hyperthyroidism. The material sequenced was blood. The rearrangement uses TRBV7-2 and TRBJ2-3, with D tentatively TRBD1 or TRBD2 (5 bases each). CDR3 region: CASSRDGFADTQYF. The DNA for the CDR3 is TGTGCCAGCAGCCGGGACGGTTTCGCAGATACGCAGTATTTT.